This entry features one TCR beta chain sequence. V was cut by 4 bases and J by 0 bases, with 7 bases left in between. The CDR3 length is 13 residues. CDR1 MNHNS and CDR2 SASEGT come from the germline V gene. The data were produced by immunoSEQ multiplex PCR, yet TCRdb's version contains in-frame clones alone and is incomplete. The sample consists of around 100,000 clones, around 88% of them appearing once. These data originate in a study of identifying expanded T cells in peripheral blood. Sequencing was performed on blood. The receptor was derived from a person aged 18 to 70 in good health. V and J are TRBV6-1 and TRBJ2-7; D gene uncertain. CDR3 sequence (DNA): TGTGCCAGCAGTGTGGACGGCTCCTACGAGCAGTACTTC. Protein: CASSVDGSYEQYF.